The T cell receptor (beta chain) under discussion was sequenced for a study of blood T cell repertoires in COVID-19. Study overall: PBMCs, B-cell-depleted T cells, or T cells were the source of the cDNA or gDNA that made up the material.

The repertoire was sequenced with immunoSEQ multiplex PCR; TCRdb's copy has only in-frame clones and lacks some. The sample holds 300,000 to 350,000 clones; 80% to 90% are singletons and the top ten take nearly 6.5%. Germline V gene data show CDR1 as LGHDT and CDR2 as YNNKEL (reference sequence). The V gene lost 4 bases and the J gene lost 8 bases, with 29 bases spanning the gap. The CDR3 runs to 19 residues. This TCR was recovered from a woman between 50 and 59 years old with COVID-19, enrolled during active disease. Sequenced sample: peripheral blood. The chain combines TRBV3-1 (or the pseudogene TRBV3-2) with TRBJ1-4; D remains unclear. The CDR3 bases are TGTGCCAGCAGCCCACGCCCTCCCCCGCGAGGGAAAGCACTCGAAAAACTGTTTTTT. It translates to CASSPRPPPRGKALEKLFF.